A selection of T cell receptor beta chains follows, all from one sample in a study of Tregs in tolerant kidney transplant recipients. Their antigens are not known. Here immunoSEQ multiplex PCR was the method, and the copy in TCRdb shows in-frame clones only, minus some. This table has just over 30,000 clones, 65% to 85% appearing once. Sequenced sample: Tregs from blood cultured with allogeneic cells. These receptors were collected from a human donor in good health. The CDR3 runs from the conserved cysteine through the conserved F or W. D genes are given only for firm matches. Not all rows give a size; the values are once, few, many and, for expanded clones, a class.

TRBJ2-2 TRBV7-9 - few TGTGCCAGCCTCCCGGACGGGGGCTCTACCGGGGAGCTGTTTTTT CASLPDGGSTGELFF
TRBJ2-2 TRBV7-2 - - TGTGCCAGCAGCACGGCCCAGGGAGCCGGGGAGCTGTTTTTT CASSTAQGAGELFF
TRBJ2-1 TRBV9 - - TGTGCCAGCAGCGTAGGGCCGGTCAATGAGCAGTTCTTC CASSVGPVNEQFF
TRBJ1-3 TRBV11-3 - - TGTGCCAGCAGCCTCGGCCTAAACACCATATATTTT CASSLGLNTIYF
TRBJ1-2 TRBV29-1 TRBD1 - TGCAGCGTGGGCGGGACAGGCTATGGCTACACCTTC CSVGGTGYGYTF
TRBJ1-5 TRBV30 - - TGTGCCTGGAGTGTACATGGGCAGCCCCAGCATTTT CAWSVHGQPQHF
TRBJ2-5 TRBV19 TRBD2 - TGTGCCAGTAGTGTTGGTAGCGGGAGGGAGGAGACCCAGTACTTC CASSVGSGREETQYF
TRBJ1-1 TRBV7-2 TRBD1 - TGTGCCAGCAGCTTAGCTCAGGGGGCGTTGAACACTGAAGCTTTCTTT CASSLAQGALNTEAFF
TRBJ2-3 TRBV23-1 - - TGCGCCAGCAGTACCAACCGGGACACCGGGAGAAGCACAGATACGCAGTATTTT CASSTNRDTGRSTDTQYF
TRBJ1-1 TRBV9 - - TGTGCCAGCAGCGTAGACAGGAACACTGAAGCTTTCTTT CASSVDRNTEAFF
TRBJ2-1 TRBV10-3 - - TGTGCCATCAGTGAGTCGATGACAGAGCAGTTCTTC CAISESMTEQFF
TRBJ2-5 TRBV30 - - TGTGCCTGGAGTCCCCACGGTTACGAGACCCAGTACTTC CAWSPHGYETQYF
TRBJ1-1 TRBV19 - once TGTGCCAGTAGTAGAGCGACAGTCATGAACACTGAAGCTTTCTTT CASSRATVMNTEAFF
TRBJ1-1 TRBV6-6 - - TGTGCCAGCAGTTACTCGATCCCGAGCACTGAAGCTTTCTTT CASSYSIPSTEAFF
TRBJ1-6 TRBV10-3 - few TGTGCCATCAGTGATTTGATCCGCCCAAATTCACCCCTCCACTTT CAISDLIRPNSPLHF
TRBJ2-5 TRBV11-3 - - TGTGCCAGCAGCTTGAGTCGAGTAAGAATTCAAGAGACCCAGTACTTC CASSLSRVRIQETQYF
TRBJ1-4 TRBV2 TRBD1 - TGTGCCAGCAGTGGAACAGGGGCAGGACAAGTAAAACTGTTTTTT CASSGTGAGQVKLFF
TRBJ2-1 TRBV4-3 - - TGCGCCAGCAGCCAAGACGGACCTCTGAATGAGCAGTTCTTC CASSQDGPLNEQFF